One and the same sample provided the 4 T cell receptor beta chains below, sequenced in a study of chemoradiotherapy in HPV16-positive cancers. Sequenced by immunoSEQ multiplex PCR; TCRdb stores in-frame clones only, minus some. The table shows fewer than 30,000 clones, with less than 95% occurring only once. The sample was taken from a patient who underwent chemoradiotherapy. The receptor source for this set is a human donor with HPV-associated anogenital cancer.

The chain recombines TRBV27 with TRBJ2-2, with TRBD2 matching 10 bases. The junction had 7 bases not matched to a gene; V was cut back by 5 bases and J by 1 base. Germline values: CDR1 MNHEY, CDR2 SMNVEV (reference sequence). This CDR3 spans 17 amino acids. In nucleotides, the CDR3 is TGTGCCAGCAGTATAGGACTAGCGGAGATGAACACCGGGGAGCTGTTTTTT. It codes for CASSIGLAEMNTGELFF.

The chain links TRBV6-5 to TRBJ1-1; D perhaps matches TRBD1 (5 bases). The ends were cut back, 5 bases at V and 1 base at J, with 11 bases in the middle. Germline CDR1 is MNHEY and CDR2 is SVGAGI. The CDR3 loop spans 14 amino acids. CDR3 protein: CASSGTVGNTEAFF. The CDR3 nucleotides read TGTGCCAGCAGTGGGACGGTGGGGAACACTGAAGCTTTCTTT.

V gene TRBV6-1 combines with J gene TRBJ2-3; D possibly corresponds to TRBD2 (6 bases). CDR3 length: 13 residues. V lost 4 bases to trimming and J lost 2 bases, with 7 bases between them. Germline assignment: CDR1 MNHNS and CDR2 SASEGT. Here the CDR3 DNA reads TGTGCCAGCAGTGGCGGGAACACAGATACGCAGTATTTT. Encoded protein: CASSGGNTDTQYF.

The J gene is TRBJ2-3, the V gene TRBV18; D call uncertain. Germline CDR1 and CDR2: KGHSH and LQKENI. V was shortened by 3 bases and J by 4 bases, with 8 bases between the two germline ends. The CDR3 has 13 amino acids. CDR3 sequence: CASSPRSADTQYF. CDR3 DNA sequence: TGTGCCAGCTCACCCCGGAGCGCAGATACGCAGTATTTT.